This TCR beta chain was identified in a study of CD8 T cells in ankylosing spondylitis. Study results and caveats: Disease-linked clones bore a CD8+ phenotype, appearing relatively rarely in peripheral blood. Prior literature has documented some motif variants in synovial fluid and blood from reactive arthritis. Seemingly characteristic of ankylosing spondylitis blood was a TCR beta motif consisting of several highly homologous variants.

Germline values: CDR1 MGHRA, CDR2 YSYEKL. V shed 2 bases and J shed 0 bases, with 14 bases lying between them. This CDR3 spans 16 amino acids. Quantitative 5'-RACE with molecular barcodes was used to make the TCR beta libraries. TCRdb reprocessed the 5' RACE reads via MiXCR and lists one record per CDR3 protein. Of approximately 140,000 distinct CDR3 sequences listed, approximately 44% were seen once; the top ten hold roughly 15%. Notes on this clonotype: Its antigen is undetermined.

Material for sequencing was synovial fluid, either unsorted or a sorted T cell fraction (not recorded which). This TCR came from a male donor with ankylosing spondylitis. The chain recombines TRBV4-1 with TRBJ2-7; TRBD2 is a possible D gene (5 bases). This CDR3 reads CASSQFSRVSSYEQYF. In DNA form, the CDR3 reads TGCGCCAGCAGCCAATTCTCGCGGGTCAGCTCCTACGAGCAGTACTTC.